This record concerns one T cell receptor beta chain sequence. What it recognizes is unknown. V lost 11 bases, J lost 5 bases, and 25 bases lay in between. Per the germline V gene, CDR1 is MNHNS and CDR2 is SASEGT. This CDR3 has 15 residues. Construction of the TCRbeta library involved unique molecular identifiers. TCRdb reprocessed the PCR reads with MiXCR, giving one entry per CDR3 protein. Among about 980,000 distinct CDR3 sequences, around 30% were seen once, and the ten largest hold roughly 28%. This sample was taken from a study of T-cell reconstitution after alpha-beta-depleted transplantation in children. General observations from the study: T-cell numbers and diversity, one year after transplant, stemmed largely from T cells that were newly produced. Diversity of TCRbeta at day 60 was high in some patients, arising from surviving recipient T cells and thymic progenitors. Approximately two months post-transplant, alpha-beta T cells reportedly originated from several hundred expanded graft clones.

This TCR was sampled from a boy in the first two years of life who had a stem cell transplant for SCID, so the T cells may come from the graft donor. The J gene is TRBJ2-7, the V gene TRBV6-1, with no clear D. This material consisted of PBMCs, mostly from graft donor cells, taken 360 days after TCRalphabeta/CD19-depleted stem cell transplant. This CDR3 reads CAGPHPKGGKHEQYF. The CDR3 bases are TGTGCCGGACCACATCCCAAAGGTGGTAAACACGAGCAGTACTTC.